The 26 T cell receptor beta chains below were found in one sample sequenced in a study of blood T cell repertoires in COVID-19. The protocol was immunoSEQ multiplex PCR, while the TCRdb copy is restricted to in-frame clones and leaves out a portion. The top ten clones hold roughly 1.9% of a sample with some 250,000 clones, approximately 83% of them seen once. Sample: peripheral blood. Source of these receptors: a man younger than 40 who had recovered from COVID-19.

This clone occurred a few times. V usage is TRBV18 and J usage is TRBJ1-1; unclear D gene. CDR3 length equals 15 residues. CDR1 is KGHSH and CDR2 is LQKENI in the germline V gene. V shed 2 bases and J shed 5 bases, with 15 bases lying between them. The chain's CDR3 is CASSPGIQAGTEAFF. Written as DNA, the CDR3 is TGTGCCAGCTCACCAGGGATCCAGGCGGGAACTGAAGCTTTCTTT.

V is TRBV4-1 and J is TRBJ1-1; 7 positions agree with TRBD1. The trim removed 4 bases at V and 6 bases at J, leaving 5 bases unmatched. Germline V gene data show CDR1 as MGHRA and CDR2 as YSYEKL. This CDR3 region has 13 residues. This CDR3 reads CASSPRGAPEAFF. CDR3 in DNA: TGCGCCAGCAGCCCCAGGGGGGCCCCTGAAGCTTTCTTT.

V and J are TRBV7-2 and TRBJ2-2; D possibly corresponds to TRBD2 (5 bases). The germline V and J ends were trimmed by 1 base and 4 bases, with 7 bases remaining between them. The germline V gene has CDR1 SGHTA and CDR2 FQGNSA. The CDR3 has 14 residues. The CDR3 spells CASSLGGSTGELFF. CDR3 DNA sequence: TGTGCCAGCAGCTTAGGAGGGAGCACCGGGGAGCTGTTTTTT. Together with reference TRBV7-2 and TRBJ2-2, the CDR3 gives the full variable domain: GAGVSQSPSNKVTEKGKDVELRCDPISGHTALYWYRQSLGQGLEFLIYFQGNSAPDKSGLPSDRFSAERTGGSVSTLTIQRTQQEDSAVYLCASSLGGSTGELFFGEGSRLTVL.

J is TRBJ2-3 and V is TRBV19, with TRBD1 matching 7 bases. CDR1 is LNHDA and CDR2 is SQIVND in the germline V gene (reference sequence). The CDR3 totals 17 residues. After removal of 0 bases from V and 2 bases from J, the junction contained 8 bases not matched to a gene. CDR3 amino acids: CASSIDHSGQPTDTQYF. DNA of the CDR3: TGTGCCAGTAGTATAGATCACTCGGGACAGCCCACAGATACGCAGTATTTT.

This chain joins TRBV19 and TRBJ1-2, with TRBD1 as a possible D gene (6 bases). Deletions cut 9 bases from V and 7 bases from J, with 18 bases between. There are 13 residues in the CDR3. Germline CDR1 and CDR2: LNHDA and SQIVND (reference sequence). CDR3 sequence (DNA): TGTGCCAGCTCTCCACAGGGAAATGGTGGCTACACCTTC. It specifies CASSPQGNGGYTF.

A few counts support this clone. The rearrangement joins TRBV7-3 to TRBJ2-6, with 9 bases lining up with TRBD2. Germline CDR1 and CDR2: SGHTA and FQGTGA. V trimming: 2 bases; J trimming: 0 bases; junction bases outside the gene matches: 11. The CDR3 is 20 residues long. In nucleotides, the CDR3 is TGTGCCAGCAGCTTATTGCTAGCGGGGTCCCTGTTCTCTGGGGCCAACGTCCTGACTTTC. It is translated as CASSLLLAGSLFSGANVLTF.

The rearrangement links TRBV25-1 to TRBJ2-5; no reliable D call. Germline V gene lookup returns CDR1 MGHDK and CDR2 SYGVNS. The CDR3 contains 15 residues. V lost 5 bases to trimming and J lost 4 bases, with 17 bases between them. The CDR3: CASSPIFDTGETQYF. As DNA, the CDR3 is TGTGCCAGCAGTCCTATTTTTGACACTGGAGAGACCCAGTACTTC.

The V gene is TRBV10-3, the J gene TRBJ2-3; 9 bases line up with TRBD2. The trim removed 4 bases at V and 4 bases at J, leaving 9 bases unmatched. CDR3 size: 16 residues. Looked up from germline, CDR1 is ENHRY and CDR2 is SYGVKD. The CDR3 spells CAISGVAGAEADTQYF. As DNA, the CDR3 is TGTGCCATCAGTGGGGTAGCGGGGGCCGAGGCAGATACGCAGTATTTT.

This rearrangement joins TRBV6-1 to TRBJ1-5; D not resolved. Between the trimmed V and J ends, which lost 5 bases and 0 bases, there was a span of 8 bases. The CDR3 consists of 14 residues. Germline CDR1 reads MNHNS; CDR2 reads SASEGT. Written as DNA, the CDR3 is TGTGCCAGCAGTTTTACAGATAGCAATCAGCCCCAGCATTTT. This gives the protein CASSFTDSNQPQHF.

This clone was recorded a few times. The rearrangement joins TRBV19 to TRBJ1-2, with 9 bases aligning to TRBD1. With 0 bases clipped from V and 8 bases from J, the junction kept 4 bases outside the gene matches. From germline, CDR1 is LNHDA and CDR2 SQIVND (reference sequence). The CDR3 totals 14 residues. CDR3 in DNA: TGTGCCAGTAGTATAGAGGGACAGGGTTACGGCTACACCTTC. Translated, it gives CASSIEGQGYGYTF.

This clone was detected only once. Other nucleotide sequences from this sample produce the same CDR3. The rearrangement uses TRBV24-1 and TRBJ1-5, with a tentative D call TRBD1 (5 bases). Trimming shortened V by 4 bases and J by 7 bases, and 13 bases separated the two germline ends. The CDR3 is 14 residues long. Germline loops: CDR1 KGHDR, CDR2 SFDVKD. CDR3 DNA sequence: TGTGCCACCAGTGACGGGACTCCCGGCCAGCCCCAGCATTTT. Residues: CATSDGTPGQPQHF.

The V call is TRBV5-5, the J call TRBJ1-4; a weak D match, TRBD1 (6 bases). This CDR3 spans 14 amino acids. From germline, CDR1 is SGHKS and CDR2 YYEKEE (reference sequence). V was pared by 4 bases and J by 6 bases, with 13 bases between. As DNA, the CDR3 is TGTGCCAGCAGCCCCAGGGGTTTTGATGAAAAACTGTTTTTT. It codes for CASSPRGFDEKLFF.

J is TRBJ1-6 and V is TRBV7-6; D gene ambiguous. This CDR3 is 14 amino acids long. Germline assignment: CDR1 SGHVS and CDR2 FNYEAQ. V was shortened by 5 bases and J by 6 bases, with 11 bases between the two germline ends. CDR3 protein: CASSLGETNSPLHF. The CDR3 DNA is TGTGCCAGCAGCCTCGGTGAAACTAATTCACCCCTCCACTTT. The full variable domain, its missing parts supplied by reference TRBV7-6 and TRBJ1-6, is GAGVSQSPRYKVTKRGQDVALRCDPISGHVSLYWYRQALGQGPEFLTYFNYEAQQDKSGLPNDRFSAERPEGSISTLTIQRTEQRDSAMYRCASSLGETNSPLHFGNGTRLTVT.

J is TRBJ2-3 and V is TRBV5-4, with TRBD2 identical over 8 bases. The germline gives CDR1 SGHNT, CDR2 YYREEE (reference sequence). CDR3 length: 16 residues. V was pared by 5 bases and J by 2 bases, with 10 bases of the junction left unmatched. CDR3 in DNA: TGTGCCAGCAGTCCGCTCGGGGGGGGGCCCACAGATACGCAGTATTTT. Amino acids: CASSPLGGGPTDTQYF.

This chain connects TRBV4-1 to TRBJ1-1; 8 nucleotides match TRBD1. The CDR3 totals 14 residues. Germline CDR1 MGHRA, CDR2 YSYEKL. With 5 bases clipped from V and 4 bases from J, the junction kept 6 bases outside the gene matches. The CDR3 spells CASSSQGAFTEAFF. Written as DNA, the CDR3 is TGCGCCAGCAGCTCTCAGGGGGCTTTCACTGAAGCTTTCTTT.

The chain combines TRBV7-5 with TRBJ2-7; the table names TRBD1, a call not compared with the DNA. TRBV7-5 has pseudogene status. The CDR3 extends over 14 amino acids. The CDR3 DNA sequence: TGTGTCGCGCCACGGTGGGGACAGCCTTTGTCTGAGTACGTC. Translated: CVAPRWGQPLSEYV.

The V and J genes are TRBV12-3 or TRBV12-4 and TRBJ2-1; D unresolved. CDR3 length: 12 residues. The V end was cut by 6 bases, the J end by 9 bases, with 12 bases between. In nucleotides, the CDR3 is TGTGCCAGCAGAGTACGTCTAAGTGAGCAGTTCTTC. Translation gives CASRVRLSEQFF.

This clone was detected once. The chain joins TRBV6-5 to TRBJ2-5, with unresolved D. This CDR3 has 14 residues. The germline V gene has CDR1 MNHEY and CDR2 SVGAGI. V was shortened by 2 bases and J by 0 bases, with 7 bases between the two germline ends. The CDR3 DNA is TGTGCCAGCAGTTACGTCGGGTACCAAGAGACCCAGTACTTC. Translating gives CASSYVGYQETQYF.

The V call is TRBV19, the J call TRBJ1-5; 8 nucleotides line up with TRBD1. Germline lookup yields CDR1 LNHDA and CDR2 SQIVND (reference sequence). The CDR3 loop spans 15 amino acids. Trimming removed 7 bases from V and 3 bases from J; junction bases left unmatched: 8. CDR3: CASTDRGSNNQPQHF. The CDR3 DNA reads TGTGCCAGTACTGACAGGGGTTCGAACAATCAGCCCCAGCATTTT.

CDR3 sequence: CASSETSGGAETQYF. In DNA, the CDR3 is TGTGCCAGCAGTGAGACTAGCGGGGGGGCAGAGACCCAGTACTTC. The V call is TRBV6-4, the J call TRBJ2-5; 14 nucleotides agree with TRBD2. The germline V gene has CDR1 MRHNA and CDR2 SNTAGT. This CDR3 spans 15 amino acids. The trim removed 3 bases at V and 4 bases at J, leaving 1 base unmatched.

This clone appeared once. This rearrangement joins TRBV7-9 to TRBJ2-3, with TRBD2 identical over 7 bases. V dropped 3 bases and J dropped 2; count of bases not matched to a gene: 8. The germline V gene encodes CDR1 SEHNR and CDR2 FQNEAQ (reference sequence). The CDR3 sequence is 16 residues long. The CDR3 sequence: CASSFPLAISTDTQYF. The CDR3 DNA sequence: TGTGCCAGCAGCTTCCCACTAGCGATTTCCACAGATACGCAGTATTTT.

This chain uses TRBV6-5 with TRBJ1-1; D perhaps matches TRBD1 (6 bases). Trimming left V 0 bases short and J 0 bases short, with 11 bases between. CDR1 and CDR2 (germline): MNHEY, SVGAGI. The CDR3 loop spans 16 amino acids. CDR3 nucleotides: TGTGCCAGCAGTTACTCGGAGGACAGAGTGAACACTGAAGCTTTCTTT. It translates to CASSYSEDRVNTEAFF.

CDR3 amino acids: CASSPPALAADTQYF. CDR3 in DNA: TGTGCCAGCTCACCACCGGCACTAGCGGCAGATACGCAGTATTTT. The V and J genes are TRBV18 and TRBJ2-3; the match to TRBD2 covers 8 bases. V was clipped by 0 bases and J by 4 bases; unmatched bases: 3. CDR1 and CDR2 (germline): KGHSH, LQKENI. The CDR3 runs 15 residues.

The CDR3 loop is CASTDRQGFVYGYTF. DNA of the CDR3: TGTGCCAGCACCGACCGACAGGGCTTTGTCTATGGCTACACCTTC. This chain links TRBV7-2 with TRBJ1-2; 7 nucleotides align to TRBD1. Germline values: CDR1 SGHTA, CDR2 FQGNSA. The ends lost 7 bases at V and 4 bases at J; junction bases unmatched: 12. The CDR3 has 15 residues.

The CDR3 region is CASSFGFRNSPLHF. CDR3 DNA sequence: TGTGCCAGCAGTTTCGGGTTCCGCAATTCACCCCTCCACTTT. The V gene is TRBV27, the J gene TRBJ1-6; the D is unclear. CDR1 and CDR2 (germline): MNHEY, SMNVEV (reference sequence). V lost 3 bases, J lost 7 bases, and 10 bases lay in between. The CDR3 runs 14 residues.

This chain links TRBV7-9 with TRBJ1-1, with 7 bases lining up with TRBD1. This CDR3 comprises 14 residues. With V trimmed by 3 bases and J by 4 bases, 5 bases remained unmatched. Germline loops: CDR1 SEHNR, CDR2 FQNEAQ (reference sequence). CDR3 bases: TGTGCCAGCAGCTTGATGGACAGGATCACTGAAGCTTTCTTT. This sequence encodes CASSLMDRITEAFF.